This T cell receptor beta chain was profiled in a study of CD8 T cells in ankylosing spondylitis. The study, taken as a whole, reports: Made up of several highly homologous variants, a TCR beta motif appeared characteristic of ankylosing spondylitis blood. Past research had described some motif variants in reactive arthritis synovial fluid and blood. Matched ankylosing spondylitis synovial fluid reportedly showed significant enrichment of disease-linked clones.

Researchers built TCR beta libraries using quantitative 5'-RACE with molecular barcodes. TCRdb re-called the 5' RACE reads with MiXCR, one entry per CDR3 protein. This sample has about 240,000 distinct CDR3 sequences, with about 11% found just once. This clonotype was observed many times. Its antigen remains unidentified. The germline V and J ends were trimmed by 0 bases and 1 base, with 1 base remaining between them. CDR1 is WNHNN and CDR2 is SYGVQD in the germline V gene (reference sequence). The CDR3 length is 12 residues. Sequenced input: blood, either unsorted or a sorted T cell fraction (not recorded which). This receptor was identified in a male donor with ankylosing spondylitis or in good health (not recorded which). The chain combines TRBV10-1 with TRBJ2-7, with unresolved D. The CDR3 coding sequence is TGCGCCAGCAGTGAGTCGTCCTACGAGCAGTACTTC. Translating gives CASSESSYEQYF.